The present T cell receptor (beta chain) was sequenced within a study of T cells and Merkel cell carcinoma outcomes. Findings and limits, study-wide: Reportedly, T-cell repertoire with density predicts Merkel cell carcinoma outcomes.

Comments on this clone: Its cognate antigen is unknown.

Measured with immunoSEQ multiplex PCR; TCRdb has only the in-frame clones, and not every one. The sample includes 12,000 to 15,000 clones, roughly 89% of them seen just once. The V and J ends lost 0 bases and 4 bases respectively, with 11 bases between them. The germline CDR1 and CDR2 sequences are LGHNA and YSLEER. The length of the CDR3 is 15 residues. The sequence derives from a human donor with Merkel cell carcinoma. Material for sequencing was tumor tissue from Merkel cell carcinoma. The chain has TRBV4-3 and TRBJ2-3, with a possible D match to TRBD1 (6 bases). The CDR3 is CASSQEPDSSDTQYF. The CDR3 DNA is TGCGCCAGCAGCCAAGAACCGGACAGTTCAGATACGCAGTATTTT.